These T cell receptor beta chains were read from a single sample in a study of regulatory T cells in long-lasting Graves disease. MiXCR, applied by TCRdb to the multiplex PCR reads, yields one record per CDR3 protein. The sample shows 350,000 to 550,000 distinct CDR3 sequences, about 15% of them seen only once. These data are also associated with another study on T cells in Graves' hyperthyroidism and ophthalmopathy.

The sequencing used peripheral blood mononuclear cells (PBMCs), collected at new diagnosis, from a patient treated with antithyroid drugs. Source of these receptors: a woman aged 50 to 65 with Graves disease. The CDR3 runs from the conserved cysteine through the conserved F or W. Each record gives: clone size, V gene, D gene, J gene, CDR3 length, CDR3 protein, CDR3 DNA. D genes are given only for firm matches. The size of a clone is reported for some rows only, either as once, few or many, or as a class for expanded clones.

few	TRBV12-3/TRBV12-4	NA	TRBJ2-7	13	CASSVGGTYEQYF	TGTGCCAGCAGTGTAGGAGGAACCTACGAGCAGTACTTC
many	TRBV7-6	TRBD1	TRBJ2-5	17	CASSRLTGTGGVETQYF	TGTGCCAGCAGCAGGCTCACCGGGACAGGGGGCGTGGAGACCCAGTACTTC
few	TRBV10-3	TRBD2	TRBJ2-5	17	CAISETLGLAGQETQYF	TGTGCCATCAGTGAGACACTCGGACTAGCTGGGCAAGAGACCCAGTACTTC
many	TRBV12-3/TRBV12-4	NA	TRBJ1-1	13	CASSLMGEAEAFF	TGTGCCAGCAGTTTAATGGGAGAGGCTGAAGCTTTCTTT
few	TRBV4-1	TRBD2	TRBJ2-1	15	CASSPGRGGRNEQFF	TGCGCCAGCAGCCCCGGGAGGGGAGGTCGCAATGAGCAGTTCTTC
many	TRBV2	NA	TRBJ2-7	12	CASSERTYEQYF	TGTGCCAGCAGTGAAAGAACCTACGAGCAGTACTTC
many	TRBV27	NA	TRBJ2-3	15	CASSIIRGGSDTQYF	TGTGCCAGCAGTATAATCAGGGGAGGGTCAGATACGCAGTATTTT
many	TRBV3-1	NA	TRBJ2-3	13	CASSQSFTDTQYF	TGTGCCAGCAGCCAATCCTTCACAGATACGCAGTATTTT
many	TRBV7-3	NA	TRBJ1-6	13	CASSPRSVSPLHF	TGTGCCAGCAGCCCGCGGAGTGTTTCACCCCTCCACTTT
NA	TRBV7-9	TRBD2	TRBJ2-5	16	CASSPSPTSGQETQYF	TGTGCCAGCAGCCCCTCCCCCACTAGCGGGCAAGAGACCCAGTACTTC
many	TRBV29-1	NA	TRBJ2-3	15	CSASLALPGTDTQYF	TGCAGCGCAAGTCTAGCGCTACCTGGCACAGATACGCAGTATTTT
few	TRBV7-9	NA	TRBJ2-7	14	CASSLTGRDYEQYF	TGTGCCAGCAGCTTGACAGGGAGGGACTACGAGCAGTACTTC
NA	TRBV27	NA	TRBJ1-5	15	CASSSAGQGNQPQHF	TGTGCCAGCAGTTCCGCGGGACAAGGCAATCAGCCCCAGCATTTT
many	TRBV29-1	NA	TRBJ2-7	13	CSVESQIGYEQYF	TGCAGCGTTGAATCACAAATTGGCTACGAGCAGTACTTC
few	TRBV27	NA	TRBJ1-1	14	CASSRESHNTEAFF	TGTGCCAGCAGTCGGGAGTCGCACAACACTGAAGCTTTCTTT
many	TRBV28	NA	TRBJ2-1	15	CASSLRLARYNEQFF	TGTGCCAGCAGTTTACGGCTAGCGCGATACAATGAGCAGTTCTTC
many	TRBV28	NA	TRBJ2-7	13	CASSPGDLGEQYF	TGTGCCAGCAGTCCAGGGGATTTGGGGGAGCAGTACTTC
NA	TRBV9	TRBD2	TRBJ2-2	22	CASSLRGPSGTSGRPNTGELFF	TGTGCCAGCAGCTTAAGAGGCCCGTCCGGGACTAGCGGGAGGCCGAACACCGGGGAGCTGTTTTTT
many	TRBV27	TRBD1	TRBJ1-1	15	CASSLGGQGDTEAFF	TGTGCCAGCAGTTTAGGTGGACAGGGGGACACTGAAGCTTTCTTT
few	TRBV7-6	NA	TRBJ2-1	14	CASSCEGSYNEQFF	TGTGCCAGCAGCTGTGAGGGCTCCTACAATGAGCAGTTCTTC
many	TRBV3-1	NA	TRBJ2-7	14	CASSQDRGLYEQYF	TGTGCCAGCAGCCAAGATCGGGGGCTGTACGAGCAGTACTTC
few	TRBV18	TRBD1	TRBJ1-2	15	CASSPGQVRDYGYTF	TGTGCCAGCTCACCAGGACAGGTCAGAGACTATGGCTACACCTTC
many	TRBV11-2	NA	TRBJ1-2	14	CASSPSVANYGYTF	TGTGCCAGCAGTCCCTCGGTGGCTAACTATGGCTACACCTTC
many	TRBV28	NA	TRBJ1-2	16	CASTPARLGTNYGYTF	TGTGCCAGCACCCCGGCACGCTTGGGGACTAACTATGGCTACACCTTC
many	TRBV5-8	TRBD1	TRBJ1-4	15	CASSLETGFNEKLFF	TGTGCCAGCAGCTTGGAGACAGGGTTCAATGAAAAACTGTTTTTT
many	TRBV6-2/TRBV6-3	NA	TRBJ1-6	16	CASTLIRKGRNSPLHF	TGTGCCAGCACCCTCATCAGGAAGGGGCGGAATTCACCCCTCCACTTT
few	TRBV6-1	NA	TRBJ1-4	14	CASGVAGSNEKLFF	TGTGCCAGCGGCGTGGCGGGGTCTAATGAAAAACTGTTTTTT
NA	TRBV25-1	TRBD2	TRBJ2-1	18	CASSEASGKKSSYNEQFF	TGTGCCAGCAGTGAAGCTAGCGGGAAAAAAAGCTCCTACAATGAGCAGTTCTTC
many	TRBV7-9	NA	TRBJ1-1	14	CASSNGQSNTEAFF	TGTGCCAGCAGCAATGGACAGTCAAACACTGAAGCTTTCTTT
few	TRBV5-5	TRBD1	TRBJ2-7	15	CASSSPPGQNYEQYF	TGTGCCAGCAGCTCACCCCCGGGACAGAACTACGAGCAGTACTTC
NA	TRBV5-5	TRBD1	TRBJ2-5	14	CASSSGQVAETQYF	TGTGCCAGCAGCTCCGGACAGGTGGCGGAGACCCAGTACTTC
NA	TRBV5-6	TRBD2	TRBJ2-1	14	CASSLGGRPNEQFF	TGTGCCAGCAGCTTGGGCGGGAGGCCGAATGAGCAGTTCTTC
many	TRBV20-1	NA	TRBJ1-2	17	CSARVGGSPSFDYGYTF	TGCAGTGCTAGAGTGGGGGGCAGTCCCAGCTTTGACTATGGCTACACCTTC
many	TRBV5-1	TRBD1	TRBJ2-7	14	CASSRGTGPYEQYF	TGCGCCAGCAGCCGGGGGACAGGACCCTACGAGCAGTACTTC
few	TRBV5-1	NA	TRBJ2-7	14	CASTPGPSSYEQYF	TGCGCCAGCACGCCAGGGCCGAGCTCCTACGAGCAGTACTTC
many	TRBV18	NA	TRBJ2-5	13	CASSPARVETQYF	TGTGCCAGCTCACCAGCCCGAGTAGAGACCCAGTACTTC
many	TRBV18	NA	TRBJ1-6	15	CASSPRGDGNSPLHF	TGTGCCAGCTCACCACGCGGTGATGGGAATTCACCCCTCCACTTT
few	TRBV10-3	TRBD2	TRBJ2-7	12	CAIGSGIYEQYF	TGTGCCATCGGTAGCGGGATCTACGAGCAGTACTTC
NA	TRBV4-1	NA	TRBJ1-5	17	CASSAGVLAMGGQPQHF	TGCGCCAGCAGCGCAGGTGTATTGGCAATGGGTGGTCAGCCCCAGCATTTT
many	TRBV19	NA	TRBJ1-1	14	CASSPEPGDIEAFF	TGTGCCAGTAGTCCAGAACCGGGGGACATTGAAGCTTTCTTT
NA	TRBV14	TRBD2	TRBJ2-7	16	CASSQVKSGGIYEQYF	TGTGCCAGCAGCCAGGTGAAAAGCGGGGGCATCTACGAGCAGTACTTC
NA	TRBV30	NA	TRBJ1-2	13	CAWSHVARGGYTF	TGTGCCTGGAGTCATGTGGCCAGGGGTGGCTACACCTTC
many	TRBV20-1	NA	TRBJ2-7	16	CSATGPLSGAGGEQYF	TGCAGTGCTACCGGTCCCCTATCTGGAGCCGGGGGTGAGCAGTACTTC